Below, 11 T cell receptor beta chains from the same sample are listed, as sequenced in a study of vaccination and CD4 T cells after COVID-19. Described time point: late sampling 161 to 241 days after vaccination in three convalescent patients. TCRdb fed the PCR reads into MiXCR, producing one record per CDR3 protein. This table has 35,000 to 45,000 distinct CDR3 sequences, 36% appearing once. The material was CD4+ T cells from blood, obtained about 7 months after SARS-CoV-2 vaccination. These TCRs come from a human donor who had recovered from COVID-19.

V and J are TRBV12-3 or TRBV12-4 and TRBJ1-6; a weak D match, TRBD1 (6 bases). V shed 7 bases and J shed 7 bases, with 14 bases lying between them. This CDR3 comprises 14 residues. The CDR3, as DNA: TGTGCCAGCAAGAAGGACAGTGGGAATTCACCCCTCCACTTT. This encodes CASKKDSGNSPLHF.

This clonotype was detected only once. J is TRBJ1-1 and V is TRBV20-1; D is undetermined. This CDR3 has 13 amino acids. Germline CDR1 is DFQATT and CDR2 is SNEGSKA (reference sequence). Trimming pared 2 bases from V and 5 bases from J, leaving 12 bases between. CDR3 amino acids: CSARLFAGTEAFF. The CDR3 DNA reads TGCAGTGCTAGACTCTTCGCGGGAACTGAAGCTTTCTTT.

The V gene is TRBV7-8, the J gene TRBJ2-7; D not resolved. Germline V gives CDR1 SGHVS, CDR2 FQNEAQ. The CDR3 contains 14 residues. V gave up 1 base and J gave up 2 bases, with 9 bases separating them. CDR3 sequence (DNA): TGTGCCAGCAGCTTAGTGGAGAGAGCCTACGAGCAGTACTTC. Translated: CASSLVERAYEQYF.

The chain is built from TRBV19 and TRBJ1-1, with D unclear. Germline V gives CDR1 LNHDA, CDR2 SQIVND (reference sequence). This CDR3 has 13 amino acids. The V end was cut by 6 bases, the J end by 4 bases, with 12 bases between. As DNA, the CDR3 is TGTGCCAGTAGCCATAGTCGTCCCACTGAAGCTTTCTTT. This gives the protein CASSHSRPTEAFF.

This clonotype was found a few times. The chain carries TRBV20-1 and TRBJ2-1; TRBD2 matches 10 bases. After removal of 0 bases from V and 9 bases from J, the junction contained 8 bases not matched to a gene. Germline CDR1 reads DFQATT; CDR2 reads SNEGSKA (reference sequence). The CDR3 extends over 15 amino acids. CDR3: CSARDYSSGSVEQFF. The CDR3 bases are TGCAGTGCTAGAGATTACTCTAGCGGGAGCGTTGAGCAGTTCTTC.

V gene TRBV6-5 combines with J gene TRBJ2-5; no clear D gene. This CDR3 has 14 residues. From germline, CDR1 is MNHEY and CDR2 SVGAGI. Deletions cut 2 bases from V and 2 bases from J, with 9 bases between. The CDR3 bases are TGTGCCAGCAGTTACGGGGAACAACAAGAGACCCAGTACTTC. Its protein is CASSYGEQQETQYF.

A few counts support this clonotype. The J gene is TRBJ2-3, the V gene TRBV19; the D is unclear. Germline V gene lookup returns CDR1 LNHDA and CDR2 SQIVND (reference sequence). V was trimmed by 6 bases and J by 1 base, leaving 5 bases between them. The CDR3 extends over 12 amino acids. CDR3 in DNA: TGTGCCAGTAGGGCAGGCACAGATACGCAGTATTTT. Translating gives CASRAGTDTQYF.

The chain recombines TRBV20-1 with TRBJ1-5; TRBD1 matches at 9 bases. The CDR3 is 15 amino acids. J was trimmed by 4 bases and V by 0 bases; bases with no gene match: 4. The germline V gene encodes CDR1 DFQATT and CDR2 SNEGSKA (reference sequence). For the CDR3, the DNA is TGCAGTGCTAGAGATCGGGACAGGGCGAATCAGCCCCAGCATTTT. As protein: CSARDRDRANQPQHF.

This clonotype was seen a few times. The chain links TRBV24-1 to TRBJ2-1; no definite D call. CDR1 KGHDR and CDR2 SFDVKD come from the germline V gene. The CDR3 covers 13 residues. V lost 6 bases and J lost 1, with 6 bases in between. CDR3 nucleotides: TGTGCCACCAGTAGTCAGTCCTACAATGAGCAGTTCTTC. It codes for CATSSQSYNEQFF.

This clonotype has only one observation. This chain links TRBV6-2 or TRBV6-3 with TRBJ2-6; D is ambiguous. In germline, CDR1 is MNHEY, CDR2 SVGEGT. This CDR3 region has 15 residues. Trimming stripped 6 bases from V and 2 bases from J, with 11 bases between. The CDR3 region is CASSLDAAGANVLTF. The CDR3 DNA follows: TGTGCCAGCAGCTTGGACGCGGCTGGGGCCAACGTCCTGACTTTC.

CDR3 amino acids: CSARGQGTYEQYF. The CDR3 coding sequence is TGCAGTGCCAGGGGACAGGGGACGTACGAGCAGTACTTC. The chain carries TRBV20-1 and TRBJ2-7, with 10 bases that match TRBD1. Germline V gene data show CDR1 as DFQATT and CDR2 as SNEGSKA (reference sequence). This CDR3 is built from 13 residues. J was trimmed by 4 bases and V by 6 bases; bases with no gene match: 6.